The 10 T cell receptor beta chains listed next were all sequenced from one sample in a study of T-cell memory formation after mild COVID-19. From the 5' RACE reads, TCRdb called clonotypes with MiXCR, one entry per CDR3 protein. The sample yields around 310,000 distinct CDR3 sequences, 13% to 15% seen once. The sample taken for sequencing was PBMCs or a T cell subset sorted from them (not recorded which). These receptors all stem from a young man who had mild COVID-19 (a few samples of this study predate the infection). Cell type and time point are not known.

V gene TRBV3-1 combines with J gene TRBJ2-2, with D maybe TRBD1 (6 bases). The CDR3 has 18 amino acids. Trimming shortened V by 2 bases and J by 4 bases, and 20 bases separated the two germline ends. Germline CDR1 is LGHDT and CDR2 is YNNKEL (reference sequence). The CDR3 reads CASSQPRYRERGTGELFF. The DNA of the CDR3 is TGTGCCAGCAGCCAACCGAGATACAGGGAACGTGGCACCGGGGAGCTGTTTTTT.

The rearrangement joins TRBV6-2 or TRBV6-3 to TRBJ2-7; 7 positions match TRBD2. V shed 2 bases, J shed 3 bases, and the junction held 7 bases outside the gene matches. CDR3 length equals 15 residues. CDR1 is MNHEY and CDR2 is SVGEGT in the germline V gene. The CDR3 DNA reads as TGTGCCAGCAGTTACCCGCGGGGGTACCTCTACGAGCAGTACTTC. This gives the protein CASSYPRGYLYEQYF.

The chain carries TRBV6-6 and TRBJ2-3; D ambiguous. The germline V gene has CDR1 MNHNY and CDR2 SVGAGI (reference sequence). Trimming stripped 0 bases from V and 3 bases from J, with 4 bases between. This CDR3 contains 13 residues. The CDR3 loop reads CASSYSITDTQYF. CDR3 bases: TGTGCCAGCAGTTACTCGATTACAGATACGCAGTATTTT.

This clonotype was seen more than once but under ten times. The chain employs TRBV7-9 and TRBJ1-1; D uncertain. The CDR3 is 16 residues long. Germline V gene lookup returns CDR1 SEHNR and CDR2 FQNEAQ (reference sequence). Between the trimmed V and J ends, which lost 5 bases and 1 base, there was a span of 17 bases. In DNA, the CDR3 is TGTGCCAGCAGCCATAGGATTGGACGGGGGAACACTGAAGCTTTCTTT. It translates to CASSHRIGRGNTEAFF.

This clonotype was recorded a few times. This chain uses TRBV7-9 with TRBJ1-2; D remains unclear. Between the trimmed V and J ends, which lost 6 bases and 8 bases, there was a span of 10 bases. CDR3 length: 11 residues. CDR1 SEHNR and CDR2 FQNEAQ come from the germline V gene (reference sequence). Here the CDR3 reads CASRRTVGYTF. The DNA of the CDR3 is TGTGCCAGCAGAAGAACGGTGGGCTACACCTTC.

This clonotype has more than one count but fewer than ten. V usage is TRBV6-1 and J usage is TRBJ1-5; TRBD1 matches 8 bases. Germline values: CDR1 MNHNS, CDR2 SASEGT. The V gene end was trimmed by 7 bases and the J gene end by 5 bases; junction bases not matched to a gene: 4. The CDR3 has 13 amino acids. The DNA of the CDR3 is TGTGCCAGCATTCAGGGGGCGGATCAGCCCCAGCATTTT. This translates into CASIQGADQPQHF.

The chain recombines TRBV12-3 or TRBV12-4 with TRBJ2-3, with D maybe TRBD2 (6 bases). The V end lost 6 bases, the J end lost 4 bases, and 17 bases lay between the germline ends. The CDR3 spans 15 residues. CDR3 in amino acids: CASSPSGGGADTQYF. The CDR3 DNA reads as TGTGCCAGCAGCCCGTCCGGGGGTGGCGCAGATACGCAGTATTTT.

V usage is TRBV5-1 and J usage is TRBJ2-3, with D uncertain. With 0 bases removed from V and 10 bases from J, the gap between germline ends came to 9 bases. The germline V gene has CDR1 SGHRS and CDR2 YFSETQ. CDR3 length: 12 residues. The CDR3 bases are TGCGCCAGCAGCTTGGGGCATTCCGCGCAGTATTTT. This codes for CASSLGHSAQYF. Supplemented by reference TRBV5-1 and TRBJ2-3, the full variable domain reads KAGVTQTPRYLIKTRGQQVTLSCSPISGHRSVSWYQQTPGQGLQFLFEYFSETQRNKGNFPGRFSGRQFSNSRSEMNVSTLELGDSALYLCASSLGHSAQYFGPGTRLTVL.

The CDR3 nucleotides are TGTGCCAGCAGTTACCTCCCAGAGGCGGCCGGCAATGAGCAGTTCTTC. This encodes CASSYLPEAAGNEQFF. The J gene is TRBJ2-1, the V gene TRBV6-5; D remains ambiguous. The germline CDR1 and CDR2 sequences are MNHEY and SVGAGI. The CDR3 contains 16 residues. V lost 2 bases, J lost 6 bases, and 17 bases lay in between.

This clonotype was observed a handful of times. The chain recombines TRBV7-2 with TRBJ2-7; either TRBD1 or TRBD2 may fit D (5 bases each). There are 16 residues in the CDR3. Germline V gene sequence: CDR1 SGHTA, CDR2 FQGNSA. Trimming stripped 5 bases from V and 5 bases from J, with 22 bases between. The chain's CDR3 is CASSPPGRRVPHEQYF. The CDR3 DNA follows: TGTGCCAGCAGCCCCCCAGGGAGACGGGTCCCCCACGAGCAGTACTTC.